The sequence of this TCR beta chain was determined in a study of blood T cell repertoires in COVID-19. The length of the CDR3 is 12 residues. V was cut by 1 base and J by 7 bases, with 4 bases left in between. In the original processing: Amplification with reference gene primers provided the estimates of nucleated cell counts. Produced via immunoSEQ multiplex PCR; TCRdb's table is partial and in-frame only. V, J and clone size reflect that table, while D and trimming were determined from the DNA. The table has over 120,000 clones, 80% seen once; the top ten hold 3% to 4.5%. The chain joins TRBV12-3 or TRBV12-4 to TRBJ2-2; D unresolved. The sequenced sample was peripheral blood. This receptor was identified in a man between 65 and 85 years old who had recovered from COVID-19. CDR3 loop: CASSLVVGELFF. The DNA of the CDR3 is TGTGCCAGCAGTTTAGTCGTCGGGGAGCTGTTTTTT.